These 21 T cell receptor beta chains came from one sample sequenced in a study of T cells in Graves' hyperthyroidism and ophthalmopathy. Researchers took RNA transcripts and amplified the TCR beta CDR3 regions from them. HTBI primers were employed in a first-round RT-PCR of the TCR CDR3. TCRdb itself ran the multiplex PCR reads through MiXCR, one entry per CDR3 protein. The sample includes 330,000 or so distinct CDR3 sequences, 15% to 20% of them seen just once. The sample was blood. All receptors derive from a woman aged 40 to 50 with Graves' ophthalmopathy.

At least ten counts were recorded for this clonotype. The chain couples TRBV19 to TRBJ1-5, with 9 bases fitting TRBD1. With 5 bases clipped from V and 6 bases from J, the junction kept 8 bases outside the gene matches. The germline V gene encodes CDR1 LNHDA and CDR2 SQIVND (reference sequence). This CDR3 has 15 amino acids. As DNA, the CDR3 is TGTGCCAGTAGTTTAACTGGGACAGGGAGTCAGCCCCAGCATTTT. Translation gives CASSLTGTGSQPQHF.

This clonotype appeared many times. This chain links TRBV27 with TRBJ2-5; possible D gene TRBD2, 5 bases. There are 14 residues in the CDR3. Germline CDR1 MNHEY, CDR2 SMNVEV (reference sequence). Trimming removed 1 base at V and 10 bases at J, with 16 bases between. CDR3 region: CASSLLGYGGGQYF. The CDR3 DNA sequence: TGTGCCAGCAGTTTATTAGGTTATGGAGGTGGCCAGTACTTC.

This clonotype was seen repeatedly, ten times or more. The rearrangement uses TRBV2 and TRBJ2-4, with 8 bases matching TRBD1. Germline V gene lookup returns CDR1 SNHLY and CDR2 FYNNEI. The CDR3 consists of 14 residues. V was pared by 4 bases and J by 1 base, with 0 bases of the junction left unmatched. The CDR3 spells CASSGDRAKNIQYF. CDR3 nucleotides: TGTGCCAGCAGTGGGGACAGGGCCAAAAACATTCAGTACTTC.

CDR3 protein: CASRDITGLAGTYEQYF. The CDR3 DNA reads TGTGCCAGCAGGGATATTACGGGACTAGCGGGAACCTACGAGCAGTACTTC. The rearrangement joins TRBV2 to TRBJ2-7; 13 bases align to TRBD2. This CDR3 region has 17 residues. V gave up 6 bases and J gave up 2 bases; unmatched junction bases: 10. Germline V gives CDR1 SNHLY, CDR2 FYNNEI.

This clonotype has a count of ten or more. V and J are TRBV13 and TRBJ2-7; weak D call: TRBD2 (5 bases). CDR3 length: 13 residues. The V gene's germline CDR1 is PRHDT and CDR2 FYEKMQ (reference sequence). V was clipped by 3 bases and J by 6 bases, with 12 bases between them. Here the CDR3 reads CASSFRESGEQYF. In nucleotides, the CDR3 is TGTGCCAGCAGCTTTAGGGAGTCCGGCGAGCAGTACTTC.

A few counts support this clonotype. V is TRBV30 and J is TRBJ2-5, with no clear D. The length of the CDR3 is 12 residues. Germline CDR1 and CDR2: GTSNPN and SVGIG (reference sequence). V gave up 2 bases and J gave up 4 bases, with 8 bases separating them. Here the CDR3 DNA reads TGTGCCTGGAGTCGAGTTGGAGAGACCCAGTACTTC. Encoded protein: CAWSRVGETQYF.

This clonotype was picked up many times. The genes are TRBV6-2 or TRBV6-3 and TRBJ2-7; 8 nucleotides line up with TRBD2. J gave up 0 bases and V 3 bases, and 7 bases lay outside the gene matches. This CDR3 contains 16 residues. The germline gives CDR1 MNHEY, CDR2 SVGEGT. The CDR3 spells CASSYIASGFSYEQYF. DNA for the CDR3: TGTGCCAGCAGTTATATCGCTAGCGGGTTCTCCTACGAGCAGTACTTC.

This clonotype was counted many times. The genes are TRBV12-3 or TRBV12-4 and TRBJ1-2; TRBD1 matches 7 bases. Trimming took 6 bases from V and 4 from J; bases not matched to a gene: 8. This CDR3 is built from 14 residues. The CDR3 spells CASRRGDSFYGYTF. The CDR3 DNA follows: TGTGCCAGCAGACGGGGGGACAGCTTCTATGGCTACACCTTC.

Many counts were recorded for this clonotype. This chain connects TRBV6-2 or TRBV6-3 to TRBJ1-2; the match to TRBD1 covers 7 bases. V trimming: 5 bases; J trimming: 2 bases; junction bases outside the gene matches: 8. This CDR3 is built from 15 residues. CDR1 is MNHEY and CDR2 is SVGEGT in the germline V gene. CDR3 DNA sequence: TGTGCCAGCAGTCGGCGGGACAGCTCAAACTATGGCTACACCTTC. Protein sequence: CASSRRDSSNYGYTF.

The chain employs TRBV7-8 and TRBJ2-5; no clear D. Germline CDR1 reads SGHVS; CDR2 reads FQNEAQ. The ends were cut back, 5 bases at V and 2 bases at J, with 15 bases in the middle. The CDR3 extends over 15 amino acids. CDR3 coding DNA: TGTGCCAGCAGCGGCCTGGACGATGGACAAGAGACCCAGTACTTC. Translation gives CASSGLDDGQETQYF.

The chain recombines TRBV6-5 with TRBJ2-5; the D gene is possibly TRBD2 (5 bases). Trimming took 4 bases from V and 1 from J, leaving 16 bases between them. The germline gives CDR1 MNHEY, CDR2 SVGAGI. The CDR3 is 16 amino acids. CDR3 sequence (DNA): TGTGCCAGCAGTTCCCCGAGAGGGCCGCTCCAAGAGACCCAGTACTTC. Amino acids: CASSSPRGPLQETQYF.

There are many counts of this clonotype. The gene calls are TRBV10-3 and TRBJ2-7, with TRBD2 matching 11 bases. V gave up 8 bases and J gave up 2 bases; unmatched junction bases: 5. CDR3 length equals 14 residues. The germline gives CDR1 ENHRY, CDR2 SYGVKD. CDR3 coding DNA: TGTGCCATCGGGGTAGCGGGAGGGACCTACGAGCAGTACTTC. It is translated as CAIGVAGGTYEQYF.

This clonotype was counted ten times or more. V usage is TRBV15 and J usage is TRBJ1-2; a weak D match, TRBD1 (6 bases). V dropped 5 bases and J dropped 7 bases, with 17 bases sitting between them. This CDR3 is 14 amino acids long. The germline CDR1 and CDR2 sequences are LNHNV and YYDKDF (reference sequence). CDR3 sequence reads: CATSGGQVKGGYTF. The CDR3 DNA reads TGTGCCACCAGCGGGGGACAAGTCAAGGGTGGCTACACCTTC.

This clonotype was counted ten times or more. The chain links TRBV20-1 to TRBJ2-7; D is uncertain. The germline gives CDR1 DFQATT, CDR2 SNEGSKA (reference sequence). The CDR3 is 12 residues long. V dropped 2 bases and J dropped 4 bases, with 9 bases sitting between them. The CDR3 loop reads CSARYREYEQYF. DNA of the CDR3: TGCAGTGCTAGATATAGGGAATACGAGCAGTACTTC.

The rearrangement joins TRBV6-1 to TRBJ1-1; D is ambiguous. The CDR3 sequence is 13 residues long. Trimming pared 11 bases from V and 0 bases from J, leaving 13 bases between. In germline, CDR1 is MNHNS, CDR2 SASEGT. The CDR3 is CAARPGVNTEAFF. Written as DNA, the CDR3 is TGTGCCGCGCGCCCGGGCGTGAACACTGAAGCTTTCTTT.

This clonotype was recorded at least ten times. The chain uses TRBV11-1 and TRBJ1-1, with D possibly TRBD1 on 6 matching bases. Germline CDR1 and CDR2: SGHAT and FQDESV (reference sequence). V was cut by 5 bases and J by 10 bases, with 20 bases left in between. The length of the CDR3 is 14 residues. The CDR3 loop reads CASSGWLQGKGAFF. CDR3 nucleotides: TGTGCCAGCAGCGGCTGGCTCCAGGGGAAAGGAGCTTTCTTT.

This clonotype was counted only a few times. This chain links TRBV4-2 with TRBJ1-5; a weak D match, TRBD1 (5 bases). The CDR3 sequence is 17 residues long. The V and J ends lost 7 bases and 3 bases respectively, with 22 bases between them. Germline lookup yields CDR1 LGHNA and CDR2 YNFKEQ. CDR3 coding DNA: TGTGCCAGCACCAGGAAAGGGATATCAGGGTACAATCAGCCCCAGCATTTT. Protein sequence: CASTRKGISGYNQPQHF.

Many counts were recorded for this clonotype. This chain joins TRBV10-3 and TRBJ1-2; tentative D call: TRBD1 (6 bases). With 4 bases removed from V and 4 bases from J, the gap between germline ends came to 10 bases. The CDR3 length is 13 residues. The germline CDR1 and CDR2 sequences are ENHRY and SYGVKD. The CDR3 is CAISGGRGYGYTF. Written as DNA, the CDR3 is TGTGCCATCAGTGGGGGCAGGGGCTATGGCTACACCTTC.

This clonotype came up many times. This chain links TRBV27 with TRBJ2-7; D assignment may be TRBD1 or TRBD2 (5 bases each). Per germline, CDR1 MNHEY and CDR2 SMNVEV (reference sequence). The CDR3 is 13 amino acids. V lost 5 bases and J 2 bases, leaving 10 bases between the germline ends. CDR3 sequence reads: CASSPSGPYEQYF. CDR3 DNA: TGTGCCAGCAGTCCCTCGGGGCCCTACGAGCAGTACTTC.

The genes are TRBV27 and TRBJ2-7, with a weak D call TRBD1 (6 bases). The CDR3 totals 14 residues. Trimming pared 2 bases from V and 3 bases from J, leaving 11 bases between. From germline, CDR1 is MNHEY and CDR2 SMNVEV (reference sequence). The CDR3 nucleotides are TGTGCCAGCAGTTTAGGGACACGCTACTACGAGCAGTACTTC. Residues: CASSLGTRYYEQYF.

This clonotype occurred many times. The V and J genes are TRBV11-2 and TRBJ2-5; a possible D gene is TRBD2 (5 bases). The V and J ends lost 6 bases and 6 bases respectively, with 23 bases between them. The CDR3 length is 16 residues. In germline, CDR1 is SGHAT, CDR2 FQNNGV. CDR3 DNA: TGTGCCAGCAGTCCCCTTACTAGTATGTTTTGGAAGACCCAGTACTTC. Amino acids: CASSPLTSMFWKTQYF.